Sequencing of this TCR beta chain was carried out in a study of T cell responses to AZD1222 COVID-19 vaccine. Whole-study context: Second-dose groups at about 4 or about 12 weeks were pooled.

Study-level points and caveats: Among the donors, most were white British and more were female, and clonal diversity was possibly underestimated. All repertoire sampling was performed exclusively after the peak T cell response. Rises in breadth and depth of Spike-specific TCRs came after two AZD1222 doses.

Some clones are missing from TCRdb's copy, which holds only in-frame ones; the method was immunoSEQ multiplex PCR. This sample has just over 150,000 clones, with 90% found just once. To note about this clone: Its antigen is still unknown.

Sequencing used peripheral blood, obtained on day 0 of AZD1222 vaccination. The clonotype comes from an adult in good health.

Here the CDR3 DNA reads TGTGCCAGCAGCCAAGAAATTAGCGGGAGACCTAAAAACAATGAGCAGTTCTTC. It specifies CASSQEISGRPKNNEQFF. This sequence joins TRBV14 and TRBJ2-1; 9 bases agree with TRBD2. Trimming took 0 bases from V and 5 from J; bases not matched to a gene: 11. The CDR3 consists of 18 residues. Germline values: CDR1 SGHDN, CDR2 FVKESK.